This is a list of T cell receptor beta chains from one sample in a study of OX40 agonist ivuxolimab in advanced cancers. Sequencing was performed with immunoSEQ multiplex PCR; in TCRdb, only in-frame clones are kept and a portion is missing. The table has 62,000 or so clones, 86% seen once. Specimen: CD4+ or CD8+ T cells sorted from blood, collected in a trial of the OX40 agonist ivuxolimab. The receptor set was obtained from an adult with an advanced solid tumor such as melanoma, head and neck, liver or kidney cancer. Each CDR3 is given with its conserved first and last residue. A D gene is named only where the DNA matches it firmly. Clone size is not always given. Where it is, it says once, few, many or a class for expanded clones.

clone_size j_call v_call d_call cdr3_aa cdr3_nt
. TRBJ2-3 TRBV7-2 . CASSPRLDGTTDTQYF TGTGCCAGCAGCCCAAGACTAGATGGAACTACAGATACGCAGTATTTT
few TRBJ1-1 TRBV14 . CASIRGTEAFF TGTGCCAGCATTCGGGGCACTGAAGCTTTCTTT
. TRBJ2-1 TRBV5-6 TRBD2 CASTSREREFREQFF TGTGCCAGCACCTCGAGGGAGCGGGAGTTCCGGGAGCAGTTCTTC
. TRBJ2-3 TRBV2 TRBD2 CASSESPSSGNTDTQYF TGTGCCAGCAGTGAATCTCCTTCTAGCGGGAACACAGATACGCAGTATTTT
. TRBJ2-3 TRBV11-3 . CASSSGLTDTQYF TGTGCCAGCAGCTCAGGTCTCACAGATACGCAGTATTTT
once TRBJ2-7 TRBV6-1 . CASRTVSYEQYF TGTGCCAGTCGGACGGTCTCCTACGAGCAGTACTTC
. TRBJ2-1 TRBV7-3 . CASSPGPYNEQFF TGTGCCAGCAGCCCAGGACCCTACAATGAGCAGTTCTTC
. TRBJ1-1 TRBV6-5 . CASSRVSTEAFF TGTGCCAGCAGCAGGGTTAGCACTGAAGCTTTCTTT
. TRBJ1-4 TRBV5-6 . CASRRWPDSEKLFF TGTGCCAGCAGACGTTGGCCAGACAGTGAAAAACTGTTTTTT
. TRBJ2-7 TRBV12-5 TRBD1 CANTGTGNDEQYF TGTGCAAACACCGGGACAGGGAACGACGAGCAGTACTTC
. TRBJ2-7 TRBV5-1 TRBD1 CASSLVSDRVAYEQYF TGCGCCAGCAGCTTGGTATCGGACAGGGTGGCCTACGAGCAGTACTTC
. TRBJ2-5 TRBV6-1 TRBD1 CASSLDRGRETQYF TGTGCCAGCAGTCTGGACAGGGGGAGGGAGACCCAGTACTTC
. TRBJ2-2 TRBV6-6 . CASTSSDSGDTGELFF TGTGCCAGCACAAGTTCCGACTCAGGGGACACCGGGGAGCTGTTTTTT
once TRBJ2-3 TRBV27 . CASSLLNSGDTQYF TGTGCCAGCAGTTTATTGAACAGCGGAGATACGCAGTATTTT
. TRBJ1-5 TRBV5-5 . CASSRIDSSNQPQHF TGTGCCAGCAGCCGAATTGACAGTAGCAATCAGCCCCAGCATTTT
. TRBJ1-5 TRBV28 . CASSLLTLSNQPQHF TGTGCCAGCAGTTTATTGACACTTAGCAATCAGCCCCAGCATTTT
. TRBJ1-1 TRBV2 . CASSSELAVAFF TGTGCCAGCAGCTCCGAACTGGCAGTGGCTTTCTTT
. TRBJ2-3 TRBV7-9 . CASSPSVGLNTQYF TGTGCCAGCAGCCCTAGTGTGGGTTTAAATACGCAGTATTTT
. TRBJ1-4 TRBV27 . CASSPQQGGWENEKLFF TGTGCCAGCAGCCCACAACAGGGCGGATGGGAAAACGAAAAACTGTTTTTT
. TRBJ2-5 TRBV14 . CASSQDRPGTQYF TGTGCCAGCAGCCAAGATCGCCCCGGGACCCAGTACTTC
few TRBJ1-1 TRBV6-1 TRBD1 CASSAQGQLNTEAFF TGTGCCAGCAGTGCCCAGGGACAGTTAAACACTGAAGCTTTCTTT
. TRBJ1-1 TRBV29-1 . CSGAANMNTEAFF TGCAGCGGGGCAGCGAACATGAACACTGAAGCTTTCTTT
. TRBJ2-3 TRBV27 TRBD2 CASSFLRDYTDTQYF TGTGCCAGCAGTTTTCTCCGGGACTATACAGATACGCAGTATTTT
. TRBJ2-2 TRBV27 . CASSLRSLTGELFF TGTGCCAGCAGTTTACGATCTCTCACCGGGGAGCTGTTTTTT
. TRBJ1-5 TRBV14 . CASSLTYNQPQHF TGTGCCAGCAGCCTTACTTACAATCAGCCCCAGCATTTT
. TRBJ1-1 TRBV2 . CASSDSGGVFGSAFF TGTGCCAGCAGCGATTCGGGGGGCGTTTTCGGGTCAGCTTTCTTT
. TRBJ2-5 TRBV25-1 . CASSARDYQETQYF TGTGCCAGCAGTGCCCGGGACTACCAAGAGACCCAGTACTTC
. TRBJ1-2 TRBV6-1 . CASSPQGWDGYTF TGTGCCAGCAGTCCCCAGGGTTGGGATGGCTACACCTTC
. TRBJ1-2 TRBV2 . CASSDIWTEYGYTF TGTGCCAGCAGTGACATTTGGACAGAATATGGCTACACCTTC
. TRBJ2-2 TRBV5-1 . CASSPDEELFF TGCGCCAGCAGCCCGGACGAGGAGCTGTTTTTT
. TRBJ1-6 TRBV11-2 . CASGGGVNSPLHF TGTGCCAGCGGGGGGGGAGTTAATTCACCCCTCCACTTT
. TRBJ2-7 TRBV29-1 . CSVALGAGDYEQYF TGCAGCGTTGCACTGGGGGCAGGGGATTACGAGCAGTACTTC
. TRBJ2-3 TRBV28 . CASKLDRTHTDTQYF TGTGCCAGCAAACTTGACAGGACCCACACAGATACGCAGTATTTT
few TRBJ1-1 TRBV11-2 . CASSLPPGRGPVAFF TGTGCCAGCAGCTTACCGCCGGGACGGGGGCCGGTAGCTTTCTTT
once TRBJ2-1 TRBV29-1 . CSVDGVGSYNEQFF TGCAGCGTTGACGGGGTCGGCTCCTACAATGAGCAGTTCTTC
once TRBJ1-2 TRBV6-1 . CASSERDSKIGGYTF TGTGCCAGCAGTGAAAGAGACTCGAAGATTGGTGGCTACACCTTC
few TRBJ1-2 TRBV18 . CASSPPGANYGYTF TGTGCCAGCTCACCACCGGGGGCCAACTATGGCTACACCTTC
. TRBJ1-1 TRBV7-2 TRBD1 CASSLGGGGRNTEAFF TGTGCCAGCAGCTTAGGGGGAGGGGGCAGGAACACTGAAGCTTTCTTT
. TRBJ2-5 TRBV11-3 . CASSGGGETQYF TGTGCCAGTTCAGGGGGAGGAGAGACCCAGTACTTC
. TRBJ2-1 TRBV7-3 . CASSLGGSQGDEQFF TGTGCCAGCAGCTTAGGCGGGAGCCAGGGGGATGAGCAGTTCTTC
once TRBJ2-7 TRBV19 . CASRGQSYEQYF TGTGCCAGTCGAGGACAGTCCTACGAGCAGTACTTC
. TRBJ1-2 TRBV7-9 . CASSLSGEGYTF TGTGCCAGCAGCTTAAGCGGGGAAGGCTACACCTTC
. TRBJ2-7 TRBV5-1 . CASSHTSAGGPYEQYF TGCGCCAGCAGCCACACTAGCGCAGGGGGTCCGTACGAGCAGTACTTC
once TRBJ1-5 TRBV9 . CASSSSPNPTQPQHF TGTGCCAGCAGCTCCTCCCCAAACCCAACTCAGCCCCAGCATTTT
few TRBJ2-1 TRBV5-8 . CASSSPFNAEPNEQFF TGTGCCAGCAGCTCGCCTTTTAACGCGGAACCCAATGAGCAGTTCTTC
. TRBJ2-5 TRBV11-2 TRBD2 CASSLSSGRAETQYF TGTGCCAGCAGCTTGTCTAGCGGGAGGGCGGAGACCCAGTACTTC
once TRBJ1-4 TRBV28 TRBD1 CASSTQRTGGRGEKLFF TGTGCCAGCAGTACCCAGCGCACAGGGGGCAGAGGGGAAAAACTGTTTTTT
. TRBJ1-2 TRBV5-5 . CASSLQPDVYGYTF TGTGCCAGCAGCTTACAGCCTGATGTCTATGGCTACACCTTC
. TRBJ2-2 TRBV5-4 . CASSPNQGSGELFF TGTGCCAGCAGCCCCAACCAGGGTTCCGGGGAGCTGTTTTTT
. TRBJ2-7 TRBV4-3 . CASSHGGEQGGSYEQYF TGCGCCAGCAGCCACGGAGGGGAACAGGGAGGGTCCTACGAGCAGTACTTC
. TRBJ2-3 TRBV5-1 TRBD2 CASSLGTSEMQYF TGCGCCAGCAGCTTGGGGACTAGCGAGATGCAGTATTTT
. TRBJ2-7 TRBV6-6 TRBD1 CASSWAQGAYEQYF TGTGCCAGCAGTTGGGCCCAGGGGGCCTACGAGCAGTACTTC
. TRBJ2-1 TRBV5-1 TRBD1 CASSLLTGGYGEQFF TGCGCCAGCAGCTTGTTGACAGGGGGCTATGGTGAGCAGTTCTTC